The 18 T cell receptor beta chains reported below all come from one sample, sequenced in a study of CXCR3-negative and CXCR3-positive naive CD8 T cells. cDNA libraries for TRB were generated by 5' RACE incorporating UMI labels. TCRdb reprocessed the 5' RACE reads and keeps a single row for each CDR3 protein, giving no DNA. The clone table shows 45,000 to 70,000 distinct CDR3 sequences, with the ten largest holding around 20%. The sample was memory CD8+ T cells from blood. These receptor sequences come from a human donor in good health. Some clones in this sample may be carry-over from other donors' samples.

The chain couples TRBV3-1 to TRBJ2-3; as DNA is missing, the TRBD2 call by TCRdb cannot be tested. Germline V gene sequence: CDR1 LGHDT, CDR2 YNNKEL (reference sequence). There are 18 residues in the CDR3. The CDR3 sequence is CASSPLAGTTEDGDTQYF.

The CDR3 sequence is CASSRGTLMGETQYF. The chain has TRBV3-1 and TRBJ2-5; checking the TCRdb D call of TRBD1 is not possible without DNA. Germline V gene lookup returns CDR1 LGHDT and CDR2 YNNKEL (reference sequence). The CDR3 runs to 15 residues.

V usage is TRBV28 and J usage is TRBJ1-1; TCRdb's D call, TRBD1, is unchecked because there is no DNA. Per germline, CDR1 MDHEN and CDR2 SYDVKM. CDR3 length: 11 amino acids. The chain's CDR3 is CASSFDRDAFF.

This sequence joins TRBV25-1 and TRBJ2-2; the TRBD1 assignment by TCRdb is unverifiable without DNA. Germline CDR1 MGHDK, CDR2 SYGVNS. The CDR3 is 16 amino acids. The CDR3 spells CASRGSGRGVTGELFF.

The rearrangement uses TRBV2 and TRBJ2-4. Germline CDR1 SNHLY, CDR2 FYNNEI. The CDR3 sequence is 11 residues long. The CDR3 spells CASALSNIQYF.

The chain carries TRBV3-1 and TRBJ2-7; as DNA is missing, the TRBD1 call by TCRdb cannot be tested. Germline values: CDR1 LGHDT, CDR2 YNNKEL (reference sequence). The CDR3 extends over 15 amino acids. CDR3: CASSQVGTGSYEQYF.

V gene TRBV12-5 combines with J gene TRBJ2-1. Germline lookup yields CDR1 LGHNT and CDR2 FRNRAP. The CDR3 extends over 14 amino acids. The CDR3 is CASGLGGGYDEQFF.

J is TRBJ2-7 and V is TRBV13; the D gene TCRdb calls, TRBD1, cannot be checked with no DNA. The CDR3 sequence is 18 residues long. Germline V CDR1 and CDR2: PRHDT, FYEKMQ (reference sequence). The chain's CDR3 is CASSSETRTGTPYDEQYF.

The chain is built from TRBV10-3 and TRBJ2-1; the D call from TCRdb, TRBD1, cannot be confirmed without DNA. The CDR3 is 13 amino acids. Per the germline V gene, CDR1 is ENHRY and CDR2 is SYGVKD. The CDR3 loop reads CAISEAGDNEQFF.

The rearrangement links TRBV4-2 to TRBJ1-2; TCRdb returns TRBD1, unconfirmable since there is no DNA. The CDR3 consists of 15 residues. Germline-derived CDR1 and CDR2 are LGHNA and YNFKEQ. The CDR3 sequence: CASIGGTGEAYGYTF.

J is TRBJ1-2 and V is TRBV9; TCRdb indicates TRBD1, and absent DNA this call remains unverified. Germline lookup yields CDR1 SGDLS and CDR2 YYNGEE. The CDR3 has 11 amino acids. The CDR3: CASSEPGGYTF.

The chain employs TRBV19 and TRBJ2-7; as DNA is missing, the TRBD1 call by TCRdb cannot be tested. Germline CDR1 is LNHDA and CDR2 is SQIVND (reference sequence). This CDR3 is 14 amino acids long. The CDR3 region is CASNRDRDSWEQYF.

The chain links TRBV6-1 to TRBJ2-7; the D call of TRBD1 rests on TCRdb alone, since no DNA is present to check it. Germline-derived CDR1 and CDR2 are MNHNS and SASEGT. CDR3 length: 15 amino acids. The CDR3 loop is CASSAWDRGAYEQYF.

The chain combines TRBV20-1 with TRBJ1-1; TCRdb lists TRBD1, though no DNA is available to test this call. The CDR3 covers 16 residues. Germline V gene sequence: CDR1 DFQATT, CDR2 SNEGSKA (reference sequence). CDR3 sequence reads: CSARVHSGGEDTEAFF.

CDR3 amino acids: CASSVDSSYNSPLHF. The chain is built from TRBV9 and TRBJ1-6. The CDR3 consists of 15 residues. Germline CDR1 SGDLS, CDR2 YYNGEE. Drawing the rest from reference TRBV9 and TRBJ1-6, the complete variable domain is DSGVTQTPKHLITATGQRVTLRCSPRSGDLSVYWYQQSLDQGLQFLIQYYNGEERAKGNILERFSAQQFPDLHSELNLSSLELGDSALYFCASSVDSSYNSPLHFGNGTRLTVT.

The chain couples TRBV12-3 or TRBV12-4 to TRBJ2-1; TCRdb designates TRBD1, a call that cannot be tested without DNA. The CDR3 loop spans 15 amino acids. This CDR3 is CASSLGQGAWNEQFF.

The chain carries TRBV20-1 and TRBJ2-1; TCRdb's D call of TRBD1 is untestable without DNA. This CDR3 is built from 13 residues. Germline lookup yields CDR1 DFQATT and CDR2 SNEGSKA (reference sequence). The CDR3 loop is CSARDNSGREQFF.

The chain has TRBV6-5 and TRBJ2-1; no DNA is available, so the TRBD2 call from TCRdb remains unchecked. The germline CDR1 and CDR2 sequences are MNHEY and SVGAGI. The CDR3 consists of 15 residues. This CDR3 is CASSPQAGGPNEQFF.